One and the same sample provided the 20 T cell receptor beta chains below, sequenced in a study. MiXCR, run by TCRdb on the 5' RACE reads, gives a single entry per CDR3 protein. The sample lists approximately 6,500 distinct CDR3 sequences; around 42% were seen once. Specimen: memory CD4+ T cells sorted from blood. Subset described: memory CD4+ T cells, CD4+CD45RO+CD25-. Receptor source: a female donor with breast cancer.

With regard to this clonotype: This sequence may be a read error, since a much larger clone differs from it by one base. The chain uses TRBV21-1 and TRBJ2-7; TRBD1, the table's D call, was not compared with the DNA. TRBV21-1 is a listed pseudogene. This CDR3 is built from 15 residues. CDR3 bases: TGTGCCAGCGACTACCGGGGGACAGGGGGCATCGAGCAGTACTTC. Translating gives CASDYRGTGGIEQYF.

The chain has TRBV29-1 and TRBJ1-5, with 7 nucleotides matching TRBD1. The V segment lost 4 bases and the J segment 6 bases; nucleotides outside the gene matches: 6. Germline CDR1 is SQVTM and CDR2 is ANQGSEA. The CDR3 loop spans 13 amino acids. CDR3 bases: TGCAGCGTTGCGCAGGGGGTGGCTCAGCCCCAGCATTTT. This encodes CSVAQGVAQPQHF.

The gene calls are TRBV4-2 and TRBJ1-2, with D tentatively TRBD1 (5 bases). From germline, CDR1 is LGHNA and CDR2 YNFKEQ. The CDR3 runs 14 residues. V lost 1 base and J lost 6, with 12 bases in between. The CDR3 sequence is CASSQVGLGHGYTF. The CDR3, as DNA: TGTGCCAGCAGCCAAGTAGGCCTGGGACATGGCTACACCTTC.

This clonotype was counted a few times. This chain joins TRBV2 and TRBJ1-6, with D perhaps TRBD1 (6 bases). The CDR3 spans 12 residues. The germline V and J ends were trimmed by 7 bases and 10 bases, with 11 bases remaining between them. Germline CDR1 is SNHLY and CDR2 is FYNNEI. The CDR3 spells CASNNRESPLHF. CDR3 DNA sequence: TGTGCCAGCAATAACAGGGAATCACCCCTCCACTTT.

Comments on this clonotype: No conserved phenylalanine or tryptophan is present at the end of the CDR3, so a read error is the likely explanation. The chain has TRBV29-1 and TRBJ2-5; no definite D call. V lost 3 bases and J 0 bases, leaving 8 bases between the germline ends. The germline V gene encodes CDR1 SQVTM and CDR2 ANQGSEA. The CDR3 covers 13 residues. The CDR3 DNA is TGCAGCGTTGACACTGCTAACCAAGAGACCCAGTACTCC. It specifies CSVDTANQETQYS.

This clonotype was seen a few times. The chain couples TRBV4-2 to TRBJ1-4; 7 positions agree with TRBD1. Germline CDR1 reads LGHNA; CDR2 reads YNFKEQ. V was clipped by 3 bases and J by 7 bases; unmatched bases: 8. The CDR3 has 15 residues. The CDR3 nucleotides read TGTGCCAGCAGCCAGAAAGGGGGCATGGGTGAAAAACTGTTTTTT. Protein product: CASSQKGGMGEKLFF.

By sample share, this clonotype is medium-sized. The gene calls are TRBV7-3 and TRBJ2-3; D may be TRBD2 (6 bases). Trimming took 5 bases from V and 3 from J, leaving 15 bases between them. Per germline, CDR1 SGHTA and CDR2 FQGTGA. The CDR3 totals 15 residues. The CDR3 here is CASSLPGLGTDTQYF. DNA for the CDR3: TGTGCCAGCAGCCTCCCGGGACTCGGAACAGATACGCAGTATTTT.

The chain links TRBV9 to TRBJ2-5; the D gene is possibly TRBD2 (6 bases). Germline V gene sequence: CDR1 SGDLS, CDR2 YYNGEE. CDR3 length: 15 amino acids. V lost 0 bases to trimming and J lost 5 bases, with 14 bases between them. Written as DNA, the CDR3 is TGTGCCAGCAGCGTAGAGCAGGGAGGTTGGGAGACCCAGTACTTC. This codes for CASSVEQGGWETQYF.

This clonotype is labeled as medium-sized (0.01 to 0.1%). CDR3 sequence: CSVVSPNFEQYF. CDR3 nucleotide sequence: TGCAGCGTTGTTTCCCCAAATTTCGAGCAGTACTTC. V is TRBV29-1 and J is TRBJ2-7; no firm D call. Germline lookup yields CDR1 SQVTM and CDR2 ANQGSEA. Trimming took 4 bases from V and 6 from J, leaving 13 bases between them. The CDR3 covers 12 residues.

The CDR3 protein is CASSRPHRGSGTEAFF. In DNA form, the CDR3 reads TGTGCCAGCAGCAGACCCCACAGGGGTAGTGGGACTGAAGCTTTCTTT. This rearrangement joins TRBV27 to TRBJ1-1, with 7 positions matching TRBD1. Germline loops: CDR1 MNHEY, CDR2 SMNVEV (reference sequence). The CDR3 loop spans 16 amino acids. With V trimmed by 6 bases and J by 5 bases, 15 bases remained unmatched.

This chain links TRBV7-3 with TRBJ2-3; 7 nucleotides line up with TRBD2. CDR1 and CDR2 (germline): SGHTA, FQGTGA. Trimming at V came to 1 base and at J to 0 bases, leaving 4 bases not matched to a gene. The CDR3 has 16 amino acids. CDR3 in amino acids: CASSLIFSGSTDTQYF. For the CDR3, the DNA is TGTGCCAGCAGCTTAATCTTTAGCGGGAGCACAGATACGCAGTATTTT.

The J gene is TRBJ1-1, the V gene TRBV7-9; TRBD1 is a possible D gene (5 bases). V lost 3 bases and J 1 base, leaving 9 bases between the germline ends. The CDR3 totals 14 residues. CDR1 SEHNR and CDR2 FQNEAQ come from the germline V gene (reference sequence). CDR3 loop: CASSLGRGNTEAFF. DNA of the CDR3: TGTGCCAGCAGCTTGGGAAGGGGGAACACTGAAGCTTTCTTT.

This chain uses TRBV5-1 with TRBJ2-1; 9 nucleotides agree with TRBD1. Germline V gene sequence: CDR1 SGHRS, CDR2 YFSETQ. There are 15 residues in the CDR3. J lost 7 bases, V lost 3 bases, and 8 bases had no gene match. The CDR3, as DNA: TGCGCCAGCAGCTATTCGGGACAGGGCCGGAATGAGCAGTTCTTC. Its translation: CASSYSGQGRNEQFF.

V is TRBV28 and J is TRBJ2-5, with a possible D match to TRBD1 (5 bases). The V gene lost 5 bases and the J gene lost 0 bases, with 13 bases spanning the gap. The CDR3 spans 15 residues. Germline V gene data show CDR1 as MDHEN and CDR2 as SYDVKM. The CDR3 region is CASSPPGLYQETQYF. In DNA form, the CDR3 reads TGTGCCAGCAGTCCTCCAGGGTTATACCAAGAGACCCAGTACTTC.

The chain uses TRBV6-5 and TRBJ1-2, with 8 nucleotides matching TRBD1. The ends lost 2 bases at V and 7 bases at J; junction bases unmatched: 9. This CDR3 comprises 15 residues. Germline lookup yields CDR1 MNHEY and CDR2 SVGAGI. CDR3 protein: CASSYKGRGLGGYTF. CDR3 sequence (DNA): TGTGCCAGCAGTTACAAGGGCAGGGGGCTTGGTGGCTACACCTTC.

This clonotype came up a few times. V usage is TRBV7-6 and J usage is TRBJ2-5; D unresolved. Trimming removed 7 bases at V and 5 bases at J, with 8 bases between. The CDR3 is 11 amino acids. Looked up from germline, CDR1 is SGHVS and CDR2 is FNYEAQ. CDR3 nucleotide sequence: TGTGCCAGCACACTCCAGGAGACCCAGTACTTC. Its protein product is CASTLQETQYF. The variable domain in full, with the rest retrieved from reference TRBV7-6 and TRBJ2-5, is GAGVSQSPRYKVTKRGQDVALRCDPISGHVSLYWYRQALGQGPEFLTYFNYEAQQDKSGLPNDRFSAERPEGSISTLTIQRTEQRDSAMYRCASTLQETQYFGPGTRLLVL.

As to this clonotype: A much larger clone sits a single nucleotide away, making a read error possible. This sequence joins TRBV4-1 and TRBJ1-2; D is uncertain. CDR3 length: 13 residues. Looked up from germline, CDR1 is MGHRA and CDR2 is YSYEKL. CDR3 coding DNA: TGCGCCAGCGGCCAAGCCAGCCTCTATGGCTACACCTTC. Translated, it gives CASGQASLYGYTF.

This clonotype was observed a handful of times. The gene calls are TRBV7-3 and TRBJ2-1; 7 positions agree with TRBD2. V lost 5 bases to trimming and J lost 4 bases; unmatched junction nucleotides: 8. Per germline, CDR1 SGHTA and CDR2 FQGTGA. The CDR3 runs to 15 residues. The CDR3: CASSRQGLTYNEQFF. The CDR3 nucleotides read TGTGCCAGCAGCCGCCAGGGACTAACATACAATGAGCAGTTCTTC.

This chain connects TRBV27 to TRBJ2-5, with no clear D. Germline CDR1 reads MNHEY; CDR2 reads SMNVEV (reference sequence). CDR3 length equals 14 residues. V lost 0 bases, J lost 5 bases, and 10 bases lay in between. CDR3 loop: CASSLSQFLETQYF. Written as DNA, the CDR3 is TGTGCCAGCAGTTTATCGCAGTTCTTGGAGACCCAGTACTTC.

The chain carries TRBV5-6 and TRBJ1-1; D is uncertain. Germline values: CDR1 SGHDT, CDR2 YYEEEE. Trimming pared 1 base from V and 1 base from J, leaving 11 bases between. The CDR3 has 15 residues. The CDR3 loop reads CASSLRRRGNTEAFF. CDR3 coding DNA: TGTGCCAGCAGCTTGCGGAGACGAGGGAACACTGAAGCTTTCTTT.